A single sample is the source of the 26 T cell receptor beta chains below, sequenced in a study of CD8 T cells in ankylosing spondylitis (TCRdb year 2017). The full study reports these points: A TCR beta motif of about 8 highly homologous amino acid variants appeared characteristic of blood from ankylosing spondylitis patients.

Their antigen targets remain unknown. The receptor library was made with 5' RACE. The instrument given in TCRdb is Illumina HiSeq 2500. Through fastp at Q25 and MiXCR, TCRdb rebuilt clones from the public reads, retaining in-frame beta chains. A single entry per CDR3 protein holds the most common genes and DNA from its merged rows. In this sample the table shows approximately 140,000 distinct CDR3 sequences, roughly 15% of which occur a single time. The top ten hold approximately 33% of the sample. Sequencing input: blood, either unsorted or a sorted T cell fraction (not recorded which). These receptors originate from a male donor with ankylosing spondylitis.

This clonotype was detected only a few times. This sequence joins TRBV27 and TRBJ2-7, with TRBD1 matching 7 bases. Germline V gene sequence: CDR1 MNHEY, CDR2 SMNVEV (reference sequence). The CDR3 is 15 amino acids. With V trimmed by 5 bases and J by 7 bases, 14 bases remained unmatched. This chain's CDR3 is CASSLRGQRYWEQYF. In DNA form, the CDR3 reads TGTGCCAGCAGTCTTCGGGGACAGCGTTATTGGGAGCAGTACTTC.

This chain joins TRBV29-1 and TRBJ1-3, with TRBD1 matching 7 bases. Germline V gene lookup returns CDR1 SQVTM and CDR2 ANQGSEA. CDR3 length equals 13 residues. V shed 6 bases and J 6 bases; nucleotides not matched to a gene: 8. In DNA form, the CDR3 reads TGCAGCGTGGAACAGGGGCTCGAAAACACCATATATTTT. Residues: CSVEQGLENTIYF.

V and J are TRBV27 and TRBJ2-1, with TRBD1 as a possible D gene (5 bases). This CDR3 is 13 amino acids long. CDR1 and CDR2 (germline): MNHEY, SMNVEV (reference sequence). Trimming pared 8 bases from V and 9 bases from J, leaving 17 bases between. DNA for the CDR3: TGTGCCAGCGCGATATCCAGGGATGGTGAGCAGTTCTTC. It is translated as CASAISRDGEQFF.

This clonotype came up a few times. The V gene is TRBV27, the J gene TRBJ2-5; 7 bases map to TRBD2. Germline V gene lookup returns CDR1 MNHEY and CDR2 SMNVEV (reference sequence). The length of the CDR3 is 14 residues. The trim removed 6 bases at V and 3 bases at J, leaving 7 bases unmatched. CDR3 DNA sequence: TGTGCCAGCAGCCAAGCGGGACGGGAAGAGACCCAGTACTTC. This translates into CASSQAGREETQYF.

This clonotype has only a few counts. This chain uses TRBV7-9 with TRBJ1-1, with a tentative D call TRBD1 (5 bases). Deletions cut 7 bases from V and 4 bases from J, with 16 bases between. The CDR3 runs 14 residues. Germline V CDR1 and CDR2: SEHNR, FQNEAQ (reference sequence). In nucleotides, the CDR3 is TGTGCCAGCAAGAAGGGACGGGGAAGCACTGAAGCTTTCTTT. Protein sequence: CASKKGRGSTEAFF.

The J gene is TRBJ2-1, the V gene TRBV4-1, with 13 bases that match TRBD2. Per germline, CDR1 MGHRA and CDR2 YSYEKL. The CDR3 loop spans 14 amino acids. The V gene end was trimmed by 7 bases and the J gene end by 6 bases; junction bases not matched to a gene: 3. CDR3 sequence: CASKLAGGPNEQFF. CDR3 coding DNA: TGCGCCAGCAAACTAGCGGGAGGGCCCAATGAGCAGTTCTTC.

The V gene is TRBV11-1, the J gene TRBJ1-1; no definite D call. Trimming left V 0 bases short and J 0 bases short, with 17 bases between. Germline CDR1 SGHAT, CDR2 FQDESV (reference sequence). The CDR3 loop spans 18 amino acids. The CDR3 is CASSLASARREMNTEAFF. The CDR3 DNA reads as TGTGCCAGCAGCTTAGCATCGGCACGGAGAGAAATGAACACTGAAGCTTTCTTT.

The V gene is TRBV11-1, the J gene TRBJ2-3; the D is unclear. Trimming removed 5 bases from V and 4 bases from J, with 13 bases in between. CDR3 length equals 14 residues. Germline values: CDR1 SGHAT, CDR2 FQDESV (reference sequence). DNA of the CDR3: TGTGCCAGCAGCGTCGGACCTGGTGCAGATACGCAGTATTTT. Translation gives CASSVGPGADTQYF.

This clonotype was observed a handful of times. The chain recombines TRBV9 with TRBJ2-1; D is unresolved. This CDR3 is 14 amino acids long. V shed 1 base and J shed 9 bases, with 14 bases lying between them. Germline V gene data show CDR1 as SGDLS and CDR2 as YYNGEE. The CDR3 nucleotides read TGTGCCAGCAGCGTAAGCCCAGGCTCAGGTGAGCAGTTCTTC. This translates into CASSVSPGSGEQFF. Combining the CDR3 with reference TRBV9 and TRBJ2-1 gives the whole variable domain DSGVTQTPKHLITATGQRVTLRCSPRSGDLSVYWYQQSLDQGLQFLIQYYNGEERAKGNILERFSAQQFPDLHSELNLSSLELGDSALYFCASSVSPGSGEQFFGPGTRLTVL.

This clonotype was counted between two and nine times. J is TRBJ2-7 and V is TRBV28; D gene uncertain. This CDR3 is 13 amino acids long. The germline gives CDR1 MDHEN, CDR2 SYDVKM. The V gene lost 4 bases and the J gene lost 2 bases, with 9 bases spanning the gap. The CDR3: CASSSRGPYEQYF. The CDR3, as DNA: TGTGCCAGCAGTTCGAGAGGCCCCTACGAGCAGTACTTC.

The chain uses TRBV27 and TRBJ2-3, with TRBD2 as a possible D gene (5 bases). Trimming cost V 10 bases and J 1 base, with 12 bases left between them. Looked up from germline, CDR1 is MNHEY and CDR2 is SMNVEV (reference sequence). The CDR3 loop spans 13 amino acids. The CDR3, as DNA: TGTGCCATTGGGAGTAGAGGCACAGATACGCAGTATTTT. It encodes CAIGSRGTDTQYF.

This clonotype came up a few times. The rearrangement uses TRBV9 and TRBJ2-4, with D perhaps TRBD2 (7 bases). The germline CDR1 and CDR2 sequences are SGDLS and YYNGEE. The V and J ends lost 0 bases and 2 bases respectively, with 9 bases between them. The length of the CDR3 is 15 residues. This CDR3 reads CASSVGGGTKNIQYF. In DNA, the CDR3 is TGTGCCAGCAGCGTAGGGGGGGGCACCAAAAACATTCAGTACTTC.

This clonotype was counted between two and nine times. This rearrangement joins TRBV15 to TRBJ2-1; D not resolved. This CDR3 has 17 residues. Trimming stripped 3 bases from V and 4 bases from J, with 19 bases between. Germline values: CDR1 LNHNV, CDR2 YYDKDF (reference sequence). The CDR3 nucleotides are TGTGCCACCAGCAGTCTCAGAGCCCAACCCCTTTACAATGAGCAGTTCTTC. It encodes CATSSLRAQPLYNEQFF.

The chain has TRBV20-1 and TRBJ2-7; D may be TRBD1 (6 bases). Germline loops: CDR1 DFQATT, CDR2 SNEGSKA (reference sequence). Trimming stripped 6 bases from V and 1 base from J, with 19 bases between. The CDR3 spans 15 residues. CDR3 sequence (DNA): TGCAGTGCGCATGACAGGCGCTGGCCTTCCTACGAGCAGTACTTC. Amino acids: CSAHDRRWPSYEQYF.

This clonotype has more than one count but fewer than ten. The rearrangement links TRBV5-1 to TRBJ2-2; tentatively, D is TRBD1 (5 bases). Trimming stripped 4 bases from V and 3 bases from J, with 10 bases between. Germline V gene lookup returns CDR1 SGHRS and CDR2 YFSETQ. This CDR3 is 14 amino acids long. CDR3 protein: CASSHRQYTGELFF. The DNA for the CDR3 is TGCGCCAGCAGCCATCGACAGTACACCGGGGAGCTGTTTTTT. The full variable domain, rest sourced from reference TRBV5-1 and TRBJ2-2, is KAGVTQTPRYLIKTRGQQVTLSCSPISGHRSVSWYQQTPGQGLQFLFEYFSETQRNKGNFPGRFSGRQFSNSRSEMNVSTLELGDSALYLCASSHRQYTGELFFGEGSRLTVL.

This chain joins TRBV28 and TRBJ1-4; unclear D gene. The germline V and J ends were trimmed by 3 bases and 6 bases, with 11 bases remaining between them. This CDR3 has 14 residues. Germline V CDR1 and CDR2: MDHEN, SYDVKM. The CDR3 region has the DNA TGTGCCAGCAGTTTTAGCCCTCCGGATGAAAAACTGTTTTTT. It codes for CASSFSPPDEKLFF.

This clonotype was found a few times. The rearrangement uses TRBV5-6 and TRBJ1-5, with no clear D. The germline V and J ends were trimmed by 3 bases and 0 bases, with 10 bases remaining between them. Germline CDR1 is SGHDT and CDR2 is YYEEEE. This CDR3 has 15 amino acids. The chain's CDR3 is CASSSDPYSNQPQHF. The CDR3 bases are TGTGCCAGCAGCTCGGACCCATATAGCAATCAGCCCCAGCATTTT.

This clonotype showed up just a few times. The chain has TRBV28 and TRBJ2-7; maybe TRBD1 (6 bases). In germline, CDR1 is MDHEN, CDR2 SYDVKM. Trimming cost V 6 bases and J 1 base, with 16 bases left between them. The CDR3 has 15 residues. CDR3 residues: CASSPVPDSSYEQYF. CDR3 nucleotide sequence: TGTGCCAGCAGCCCCGTTCCGGACAGTTCCTACGAGCAGTACTTC.

The CDR3 sequence: CASSRSGVMDQPQHF. In DNA form, the CDR3 reads TGCGCCAGCAGCCGGTCGGGGGTAATGGATCAGCCCCAGCATTTT. The J gene is TRBJ1-5, the V gene TRBV4-1; a possible D gene is TRBD1 (5 bases). The CDR3 contains 15 residues. Trimming left V 4 bases short and J 5 bases short, with 15 bases between. Per the germline V gene, CDR1 is MGHRA and CDR2 is YSYEKL.

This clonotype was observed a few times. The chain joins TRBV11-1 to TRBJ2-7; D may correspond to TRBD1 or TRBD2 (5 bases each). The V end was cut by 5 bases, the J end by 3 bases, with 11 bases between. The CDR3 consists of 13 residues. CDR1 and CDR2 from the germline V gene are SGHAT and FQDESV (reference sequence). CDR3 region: CASSIWGSYEQYF. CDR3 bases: TGTGCCAGCAGCATTTGGGGGAGCTACGAGCAGTACTTC.

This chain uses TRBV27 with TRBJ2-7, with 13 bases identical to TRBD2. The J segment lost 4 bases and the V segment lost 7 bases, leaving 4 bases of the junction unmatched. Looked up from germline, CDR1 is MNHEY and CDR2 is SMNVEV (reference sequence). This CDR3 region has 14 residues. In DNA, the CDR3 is TGTGCCAGCAAAAGGACTAGCGGGAGTTACGAGCAGTACTTC. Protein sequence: CASKRTSGSYEQYF.

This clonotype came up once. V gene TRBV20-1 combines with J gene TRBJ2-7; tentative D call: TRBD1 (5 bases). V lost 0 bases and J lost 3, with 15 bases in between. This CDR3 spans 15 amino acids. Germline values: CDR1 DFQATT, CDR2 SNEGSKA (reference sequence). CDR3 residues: CSARDLQGINYEQYF. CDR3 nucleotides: TGCAGTGCTAGAGATCTTCAGGGTATCAACTACGAGCAGTACTTC.

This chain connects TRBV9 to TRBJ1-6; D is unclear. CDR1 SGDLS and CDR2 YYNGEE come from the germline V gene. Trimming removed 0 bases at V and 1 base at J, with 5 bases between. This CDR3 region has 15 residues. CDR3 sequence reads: CASSVAESYNSPLHF. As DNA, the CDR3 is TGTGCCAGCAGCGTAGCAGAGTCCTATAATTCACCCCTCCACTTT. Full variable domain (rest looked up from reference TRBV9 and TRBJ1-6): DSGVTQTPKHLITATGQRVTLRCSPRSGDLSVYWYQQSLDQGLQFLIQYYNGEERAKGNILERFSAQQFPDLHSELNLSSLELGDSALYFCASSVAESYNSPLHFGNGTRLTVT.

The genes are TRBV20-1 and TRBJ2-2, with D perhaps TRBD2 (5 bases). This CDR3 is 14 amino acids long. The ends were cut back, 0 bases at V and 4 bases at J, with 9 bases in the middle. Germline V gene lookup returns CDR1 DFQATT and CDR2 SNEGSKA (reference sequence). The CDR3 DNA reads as TGCAGTGCTAGAGATTTCGGGGTCACCGGGGAGCTGTTTTTT. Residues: CSARDFGVTGELFF.

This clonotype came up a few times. This CDR3 reads CSGAGLAGELFF. The CDR3 region has the DNA TGCAGCGGCGCCGGACTAGCAGGGGAGCTGTTTTTT. This chain links TRBV29-1 with TRBJ2-2; TRBD2 agrees at 8 bases. Germline loops: CDR1 SQVTM, CDR2 ANQGSEA. This CDR3 region has 12 residues. The V gene end was trimmed by 7 bases and the J gene end by 8 bases; junction bases not matched to a gene: 6.

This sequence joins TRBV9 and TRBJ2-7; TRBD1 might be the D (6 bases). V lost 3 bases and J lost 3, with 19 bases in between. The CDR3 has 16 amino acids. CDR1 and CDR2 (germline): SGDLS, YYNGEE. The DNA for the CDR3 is TGTGCCAGCAGCGCCTCCGTGGGCAGGGGCGACTACGAGCAGTACTTC. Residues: CASSASVGRGDYEQYF. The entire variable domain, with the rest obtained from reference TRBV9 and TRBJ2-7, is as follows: DSGVTQTPKHLITATGQRVTLRCSPRSGDLSVYWYQQSLDQGLQFLIQYYNGEERAKGNILERFSAQQFPDLHSELNLSSLELGDSALYFCASSASVGRGDYEQYFGPGTRLTVT.